This T cell receptor beta chain stems from a study of beta chain features in type 1 diabetes. Study-level information: Researchers looked at 107,917,701 sorted cells across all samples.

Every isolated RNA sample was fully reverse transcribed, so sequencing captured expressed TCRB transcripts. Sequenced by immunoSEQ multiplex PCR; TCRdb stores in-frame clones only, minus some. The sample carries roughly 330,000 clones, roughly 14% recorded once. This clone was counted a few times. Antigen specificity is unknown. The sample contains more than one DNA sequence encoding this CDR3. The study, taken as a whole, reports: There was a moderate but significant shortening of TCRB CDR3s in all four CD4+ subsets of Type 1 diabetes patients.

This CDR3 contains 13 residues. V dropped 1 base and J dropped 5 bases, with 8 bases sitting between them. Germline CDR1 SGHAT, CDR2 FQNNGV. CD45RO/CCR7/CD25/CD127/CD95/CD27 staining was used to isolate CD4+ naive, central memory, regulatory and stem cell-like memory cells by sorting. Purity of each sorted population was above 95%. The receptor was derived from a young woman with type 1 diabetes. V is TRBV11-2 and J is TRBJ2-5; the D gene is possibly TRBD2 (6 bases). Specimen: naive CD4+ T cells from blood. This chain's CDR3 is CASSLGREETQYF. CDR3 nucleotide sequence: TGTGCCAGCAGCTTAGGTCGGGAGGAGACCCAGTACTTC. Using reference TRBV11-2 and TRBJ2-5 for the parts outside the CDR3, the full variable domain is EAGVAQSPRYKIIEKRQSVAFWCNPISGHATLYWYQQILGQGPKLLIQFQNNGVVDDSQLPKDRFSAERLKGVDSTLKIQPAKLEDSAVYLCASSLGREETQYFGPGTRLLVL.